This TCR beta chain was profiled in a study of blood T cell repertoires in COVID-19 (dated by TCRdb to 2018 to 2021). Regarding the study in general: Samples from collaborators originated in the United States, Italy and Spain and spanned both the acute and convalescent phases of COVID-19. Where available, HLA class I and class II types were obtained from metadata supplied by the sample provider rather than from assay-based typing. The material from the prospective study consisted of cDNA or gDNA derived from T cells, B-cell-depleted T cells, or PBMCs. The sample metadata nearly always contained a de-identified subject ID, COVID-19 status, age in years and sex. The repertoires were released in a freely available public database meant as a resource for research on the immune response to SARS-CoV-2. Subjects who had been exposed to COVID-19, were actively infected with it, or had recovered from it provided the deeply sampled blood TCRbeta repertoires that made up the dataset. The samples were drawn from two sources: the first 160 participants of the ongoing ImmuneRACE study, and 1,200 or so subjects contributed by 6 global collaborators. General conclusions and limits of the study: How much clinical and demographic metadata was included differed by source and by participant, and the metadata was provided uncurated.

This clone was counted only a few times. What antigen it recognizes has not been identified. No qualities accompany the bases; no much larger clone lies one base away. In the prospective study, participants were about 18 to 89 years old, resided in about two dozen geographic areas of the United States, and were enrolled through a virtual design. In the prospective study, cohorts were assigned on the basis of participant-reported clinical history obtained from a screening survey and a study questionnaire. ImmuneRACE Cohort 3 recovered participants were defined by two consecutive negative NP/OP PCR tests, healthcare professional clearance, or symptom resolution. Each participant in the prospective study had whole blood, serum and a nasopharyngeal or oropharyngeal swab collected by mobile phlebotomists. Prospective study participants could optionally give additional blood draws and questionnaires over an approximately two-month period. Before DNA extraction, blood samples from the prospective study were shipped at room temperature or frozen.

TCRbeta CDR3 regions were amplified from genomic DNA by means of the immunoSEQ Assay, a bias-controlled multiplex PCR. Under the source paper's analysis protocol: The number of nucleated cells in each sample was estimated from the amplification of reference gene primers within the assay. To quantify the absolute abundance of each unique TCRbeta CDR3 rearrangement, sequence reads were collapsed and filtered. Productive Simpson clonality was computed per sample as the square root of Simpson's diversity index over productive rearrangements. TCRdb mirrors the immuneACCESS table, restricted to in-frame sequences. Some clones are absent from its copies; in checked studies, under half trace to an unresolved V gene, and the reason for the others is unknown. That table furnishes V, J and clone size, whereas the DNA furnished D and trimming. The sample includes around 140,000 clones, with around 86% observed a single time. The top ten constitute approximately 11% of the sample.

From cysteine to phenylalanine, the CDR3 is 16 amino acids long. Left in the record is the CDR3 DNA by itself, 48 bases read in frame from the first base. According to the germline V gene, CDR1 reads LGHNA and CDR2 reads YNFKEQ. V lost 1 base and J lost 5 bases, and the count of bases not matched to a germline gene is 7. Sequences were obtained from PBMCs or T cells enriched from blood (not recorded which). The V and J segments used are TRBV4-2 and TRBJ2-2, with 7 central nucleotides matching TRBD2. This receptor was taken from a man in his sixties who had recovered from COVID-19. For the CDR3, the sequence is CASSQVGGGKTGELFF. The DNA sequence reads TGTGCCAGCAGCCAAGTCGGCGGGGGTAAGACCGGGGAGCTGTTTTTT.